This is a list of T cell receptor beta chains from one sample in a study of CD8 T cells in Susac syndrome. TCRdb reanalysed the immunoSEQ multiplex PCR reads using MiXCR and keeps one entry per CDR3 protein. The profile shows about 300,000 distinct CDR3 sequences, around nine tenths of them singletons. The sample taken for sequencing was CD8+ T cells from PBMCs. The origin of the receptors is a human donor with multiple sclerosis. The CDR3 runs from the conserved cysteine through the conserved F or W.

j_gene | v_gene | CDR3aa
TRBJ2-7 | TRBV7-9 | CASSFAPSIYHEQYF
TRBJ2-7 | TRBV9 | CASSVSNGEQYF
TRBJ1-1 | TRBV29-1 | CSVPEGAEAFF
TRBJ2-4 | TRBV28 | CASSPPGYENIQYF
TRBJ2-3 | TRBV15 | CATQNFDQGETDTQYF
TRBJ1-2 | TRBV14 | CASSQGWSAGYTF
TRBJ2-7 | TRBV12-3/TRBV12-4 | CASSFTGDEQYF
TRBJ2-5 | TRBV20-1 | CSARDVGAGGRQETQYF
TRBJ1-1 | TRBV20-1 | CSARTSPGAPSMNTEAFF
TRBJ2-1 | TRBV9 | CASSVDGLVGYNEQFF
TRBJ2-7 | TRBV23-1 | CASSQVEHSYEQYF
TRBJ2-5 | TRBV4-1 | CASSQEGEGETQYF
TRBJ2-7 | TRBV28 | CASSFSGASSYEQYF
TRBJ1-2 | TRBV12-3/TRBV12-4 | CASSFDSGLNYGYTF
TRBJ2-3 | TRBV6-1 | CASSRSTSTATDTQYF
TRBJ2-4 | TRBV16 | CASSQSGQIAKNIQYF
TRBJ2-1 | TRBV12-3/TRBV12-4 | CASSLGTRPLSYNEQFF
TRBJ2-1 | TRBV3-1 | CASSLERGYNEQFF
TRBJ1-1 | TRBV12-3/TRBV12-4 | CASSLSFTGTGAFF
TRBJ1-2 | TRBV29-1 | CSVEDPGGSNYGYTF
TRBJ2-7 | TRBV27 | CASSSTPLLAGVVLGYF
TRBJ2-7 | TRBV4-1 | CASSPQGIQQYF
TRBJ2-5 | TRBV6-2/TRBV6-3 | CASSYGGRRGIQETQYF
TRBJ1-1 | TRBV28 | CATGEAFF
TRBJ2-1 | TRBV6-5 | CASIMATSGSGEQFF
TRBJ2-1 | TRBV6-2/TRBV6-3 | CASSWGGIAGASYNEQFF
TRBJ2-7 | TRBV6-2/TRBV6-3 | CASSYRLGQGSYEQYF
TRBJ1-4 | TRBV27 | CASSPYSSVANEKLFF
TRBJ2-2 | TRBV19 | CASSIVTNTGELFF
TRBJ2-3 | TRBV7-8 | CASTPGTDTQYF
TRBJ2-7 | TRBV15 | CATSRETALLSPYEQYF
TRBJ2-1 | TRBV29-1 | CSVGGHDNEQFF
TRBJ2-1 | TRBV2 | CASTTISTSGGPSF
TRBJ2-6 | TRBV19 | CASGIAGVSTF
TRBJ1-4 | TRBV29-1 | CSVVGRDNEKLFF
TRBJ2-7 | TRBV4-2 | CASSQDDLAGVTYEQYF